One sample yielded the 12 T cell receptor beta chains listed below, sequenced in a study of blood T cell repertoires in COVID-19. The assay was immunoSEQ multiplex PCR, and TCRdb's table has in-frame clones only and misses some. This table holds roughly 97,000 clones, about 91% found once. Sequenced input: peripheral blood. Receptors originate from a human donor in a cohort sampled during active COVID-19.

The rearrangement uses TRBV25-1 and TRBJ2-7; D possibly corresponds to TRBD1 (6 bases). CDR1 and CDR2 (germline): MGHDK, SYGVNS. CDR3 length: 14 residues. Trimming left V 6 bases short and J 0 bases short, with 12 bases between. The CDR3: CASRGAGSSYEQYF. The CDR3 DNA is TGTGCCAGCAGGGGGGCAGGGAGCTCCTACGAGCAGTACTTC.

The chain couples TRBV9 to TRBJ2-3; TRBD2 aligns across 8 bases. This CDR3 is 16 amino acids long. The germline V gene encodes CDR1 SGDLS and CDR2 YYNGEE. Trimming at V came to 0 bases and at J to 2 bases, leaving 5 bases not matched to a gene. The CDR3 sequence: CASSVGERGLTDTQYF. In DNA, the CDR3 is TGTGCCAGCAGCGTAGGGGAGCGGGGGCTCACAGATACGCAGTATTTT.

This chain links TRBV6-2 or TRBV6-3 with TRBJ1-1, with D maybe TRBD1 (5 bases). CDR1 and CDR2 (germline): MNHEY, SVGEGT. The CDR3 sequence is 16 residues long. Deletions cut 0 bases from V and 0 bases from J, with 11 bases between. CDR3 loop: CASSYSGLNMNTEAFF. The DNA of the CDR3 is TGTGCCAGCAGTTACTCGGGGCTCAATATGAACACTGAAGCTTTCTTT.

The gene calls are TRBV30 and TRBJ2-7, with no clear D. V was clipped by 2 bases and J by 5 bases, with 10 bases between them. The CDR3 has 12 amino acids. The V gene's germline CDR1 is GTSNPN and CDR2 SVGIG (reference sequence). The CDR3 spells CAWSRGSDEQYF. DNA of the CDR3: TGTGCCTGGAGTAGAGGAAGCGACGAGCAGTACTTC.

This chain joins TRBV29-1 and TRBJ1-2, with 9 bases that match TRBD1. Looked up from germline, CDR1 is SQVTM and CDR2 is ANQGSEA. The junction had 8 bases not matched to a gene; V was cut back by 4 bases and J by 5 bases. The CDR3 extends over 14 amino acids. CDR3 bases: TGCAGCGTTGTCGAACCGGGACAGGGTTATGGCTACACCTTC. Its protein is CSVVEPGQGYGYTF.

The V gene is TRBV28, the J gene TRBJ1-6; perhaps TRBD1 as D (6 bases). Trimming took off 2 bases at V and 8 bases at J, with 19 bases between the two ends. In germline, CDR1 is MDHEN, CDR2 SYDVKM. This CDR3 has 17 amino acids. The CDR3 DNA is TGTGCCAGCAGTTTAGGGGGAGGGGGAGAATCTTATTCACCCCTCCACTTT. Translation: CASSLGGGGESYSPLHF. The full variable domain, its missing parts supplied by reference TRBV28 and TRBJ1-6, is DVKVTQSSRYLVKRTGEKVFLECVQDMDHENMFWYRQDPGLGLRLIYFSYDVKMKEKGDIPEGYSVSREKKERFSLILESASTNQTSMYLCASSLGGGGESYSPLHFGNGTRLTVT.

The DNA of the CDR3 is TGCGCCAGCAGCCAAGATAGAACGAAGGAAAAACTGTTTTTT. Protein sequence: CASSQDRTKEKLFF. The gene calls are TRBV4-3 and TRBJ1-4; D gene ambiguous. CDR3 length: 14 amino acids. CDR1 and CDR2 from the germline V gene are LGHNA and YSLEER. Trimming stripped 0 bases from V and 8 bases from J, with 10 bases between.

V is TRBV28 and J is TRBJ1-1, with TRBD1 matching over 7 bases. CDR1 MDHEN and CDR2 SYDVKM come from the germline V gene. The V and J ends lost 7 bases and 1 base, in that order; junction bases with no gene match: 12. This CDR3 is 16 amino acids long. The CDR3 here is CASTPWSGGQNTEAFF. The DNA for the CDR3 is TGTGCCAGCACCCCTTGGTCAGGGGGACAGAACACTGAAGCTTTCTTT. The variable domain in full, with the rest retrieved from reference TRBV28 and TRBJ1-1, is DVKVTQSSRYLVKRTGEKVFLECVQDMDHENMFWYRQDPGLGLRLIYFSYDVKMKEKGDIPEGYSVSREKKERFSLILESASTNQTSMYLCASTPWSGGQNTEAFFGQGTRLTVV.

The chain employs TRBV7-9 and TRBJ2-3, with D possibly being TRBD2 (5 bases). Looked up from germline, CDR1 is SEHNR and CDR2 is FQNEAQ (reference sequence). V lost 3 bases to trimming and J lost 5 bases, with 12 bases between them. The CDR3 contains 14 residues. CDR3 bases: TGTGCCAGCAGCTTTCGATCTGGAGGAGATACGCAGTATTTT. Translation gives CASSFRSGGDTQYF.

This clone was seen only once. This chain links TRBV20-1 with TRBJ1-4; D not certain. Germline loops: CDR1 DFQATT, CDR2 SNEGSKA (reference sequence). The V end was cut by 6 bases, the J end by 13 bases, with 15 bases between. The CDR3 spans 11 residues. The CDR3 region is CSAPLTGGLFF. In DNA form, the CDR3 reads TGCAGTGCCCCTCTTACGGGAGGACTGTTTTTT.

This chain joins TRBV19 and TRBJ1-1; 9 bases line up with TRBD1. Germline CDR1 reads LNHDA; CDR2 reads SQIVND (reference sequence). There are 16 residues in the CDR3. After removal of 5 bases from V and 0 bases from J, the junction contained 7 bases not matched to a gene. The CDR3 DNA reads TGTGCCAGTAGTCCCGGGACAGGGACGGTGAACACTGAAGCTTTCTTT. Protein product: CASSPGTGTVNTEAFF.

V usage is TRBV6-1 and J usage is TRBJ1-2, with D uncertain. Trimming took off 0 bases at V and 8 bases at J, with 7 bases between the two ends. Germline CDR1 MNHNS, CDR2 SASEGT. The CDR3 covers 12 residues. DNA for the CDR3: TGTGCCAGCAGTGAAGCTAGATCGGGCTACACCTTC. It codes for CASSEARSGYTF.